This TCR beta chain was documented in a study of beta chain features in type 1 diabetes. Points from the study as a whole: Highly expressing activated T cells could be over-counted with a cDNA template. Moderately but significantly shorter TCRB CDR3s were found in Type 1 diabetes patients in all four CD4+ subsets.

Germline V gene data show CDR1 as SGHRS and CDR2 as YFSETQ. V was cut by 4 bases and J by 7 bases, with 15 bases left in between. CDR3 size: 13 residues. Expressed TCRB transcripts got sequenced, as all isolated RNA was reverse transcribed. Sequencing was performed with immunoSEQ multiplex PCR; in TCRdb, only in-frame clones are kept and a portion is missing. Of 60,000 or so clones in the sample, around 63% were seen once. A remark on this clone: Its antigen is not known.

Only one heparinised blood draw was taken per donor, and its volume averaged around 110 mL. The TCR was taken from a woman aged 18-30 years in good health. Sequencing was performed on Tregs from blood. This chain joins TRBV5-1 and TRBJ2-7; D is perhaps TRBD1 (6 bases). The CDR3 spells CASSKDRFGEQYF. The CDR3 DNA sequence: TGCGCCAGCAGCAAGGACAGATTTGGGGAGCAGTACTTC. The entire variable domain, with the rest obtained from reference TRBV5-1 and TRBJ2-7, is as follows: KAGVTQTPRYLIKTRGQQVTLSCSPISGHRSVSWYQQTPGQGLQFLFEYFSETQRNKGNFPGRFSGRQFSNSRSEMNVSTLELGDSALYLCASSKDRFGEQYFGPGTRLTVT.